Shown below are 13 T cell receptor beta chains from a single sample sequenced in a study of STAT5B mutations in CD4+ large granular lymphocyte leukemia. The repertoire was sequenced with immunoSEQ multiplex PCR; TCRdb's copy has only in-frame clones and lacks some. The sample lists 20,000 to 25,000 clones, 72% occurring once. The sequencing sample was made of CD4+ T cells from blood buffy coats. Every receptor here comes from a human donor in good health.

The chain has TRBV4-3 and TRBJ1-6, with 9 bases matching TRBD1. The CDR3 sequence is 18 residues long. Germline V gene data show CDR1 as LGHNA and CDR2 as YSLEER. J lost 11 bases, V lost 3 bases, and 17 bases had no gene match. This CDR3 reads CASSHLTGGGFLHPPLHF. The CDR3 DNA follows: TGCGCCAGCAGCCACCTAACAGGGGGCGGTTTTCTCCACCCACCCCTCCACTTT.

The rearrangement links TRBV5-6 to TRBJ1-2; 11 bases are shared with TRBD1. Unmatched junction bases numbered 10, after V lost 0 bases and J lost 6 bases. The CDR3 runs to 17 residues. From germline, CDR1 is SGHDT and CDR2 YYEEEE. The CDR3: CASSLAGQGALLHGYTF. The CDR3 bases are TGTGCCAGCAGCTTGGCCGGACAGGGGGCGTTATTGCATGGCTACACCTTC.

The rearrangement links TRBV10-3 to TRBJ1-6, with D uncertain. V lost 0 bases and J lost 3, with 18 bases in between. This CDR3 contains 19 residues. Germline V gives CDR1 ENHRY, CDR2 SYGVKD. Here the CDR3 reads CAISESTPGSRFYNSPLHF. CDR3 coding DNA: TGTGCCATCAGTGAGTCGACTCCGGGCAGCCGATTCTATAATTCACCCCTCCACTTT.

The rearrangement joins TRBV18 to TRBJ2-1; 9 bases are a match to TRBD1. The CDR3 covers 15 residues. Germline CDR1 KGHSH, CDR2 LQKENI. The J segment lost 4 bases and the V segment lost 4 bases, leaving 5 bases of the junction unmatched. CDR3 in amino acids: CASSQNRGPYNEQFF. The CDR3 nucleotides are TGTGCCAGCTCACAAAACAGGGGGCCGTACAATGAGCAGTTCTTC.

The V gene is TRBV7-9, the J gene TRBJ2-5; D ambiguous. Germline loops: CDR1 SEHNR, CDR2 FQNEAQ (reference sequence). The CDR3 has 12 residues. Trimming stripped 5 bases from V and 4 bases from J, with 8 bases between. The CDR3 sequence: CASSPPVETQYF. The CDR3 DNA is TGTGCCAGCAGCCCTCCGGTAGAGACCCAGTACTTC.

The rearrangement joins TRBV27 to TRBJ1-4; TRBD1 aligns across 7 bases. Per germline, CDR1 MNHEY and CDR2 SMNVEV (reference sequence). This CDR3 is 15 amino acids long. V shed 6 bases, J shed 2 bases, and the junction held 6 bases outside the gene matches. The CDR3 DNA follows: TGTGCCAGCAGGCTCAGACAGGGTACTAATGAAAAACTGTTTTTT. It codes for CASRLRQGTNEKLFF. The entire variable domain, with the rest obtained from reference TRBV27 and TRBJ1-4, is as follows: EAQVTQNPRYLITVTGKKLTVTCSQNMNHEYMSWYRQDPGLGLRQIYYSMNVEVTDKGDVPEGYKVSRKEKRNFPLILESPSPNQTSLYFCASRLRQGTNEKLFFGSGTQLSVL.

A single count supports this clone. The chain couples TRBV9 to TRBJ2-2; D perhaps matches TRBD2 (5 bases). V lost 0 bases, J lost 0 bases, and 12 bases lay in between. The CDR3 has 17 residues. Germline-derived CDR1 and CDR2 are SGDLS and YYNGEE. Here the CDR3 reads CASSVASGGANTGELFF. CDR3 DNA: TGTGCCAGCAGCGTAGCCTCAGGAGGCGCGAACACCGGGGAGCTGTTTTTT.

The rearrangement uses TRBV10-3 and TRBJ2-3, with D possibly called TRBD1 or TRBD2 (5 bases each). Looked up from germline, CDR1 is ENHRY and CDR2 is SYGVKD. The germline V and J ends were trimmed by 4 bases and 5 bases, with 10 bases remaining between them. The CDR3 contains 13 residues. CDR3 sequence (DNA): TGTGCCATCAGTGCAGGGAGCGGAGATACGCAGTATTTT. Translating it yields CAISAGSGDTQYF.

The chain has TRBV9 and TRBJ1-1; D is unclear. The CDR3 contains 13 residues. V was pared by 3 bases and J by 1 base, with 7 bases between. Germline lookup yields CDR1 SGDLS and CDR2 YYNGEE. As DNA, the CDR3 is TGTGCCAGCAGCGGAACACCGAACACTGAAGCTTTCTTT. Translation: CASSGTPNTEAFF.

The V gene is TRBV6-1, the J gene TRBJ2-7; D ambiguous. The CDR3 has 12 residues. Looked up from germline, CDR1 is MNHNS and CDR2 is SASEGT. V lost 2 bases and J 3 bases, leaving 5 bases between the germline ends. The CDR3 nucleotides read TGTGCCAGCAGTGAATTTCTCTACGAGCAGTACTTC. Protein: CASSEFLYEQYF.

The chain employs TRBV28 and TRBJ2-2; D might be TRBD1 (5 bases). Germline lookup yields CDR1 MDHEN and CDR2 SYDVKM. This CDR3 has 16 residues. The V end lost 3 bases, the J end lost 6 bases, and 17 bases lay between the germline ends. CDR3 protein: CASSFLWALQAGELFF. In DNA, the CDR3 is TGTGCCAGCAGTTTCCTGTGGGCCTTACAGGCCGGGGAGCTGTTTTTT.

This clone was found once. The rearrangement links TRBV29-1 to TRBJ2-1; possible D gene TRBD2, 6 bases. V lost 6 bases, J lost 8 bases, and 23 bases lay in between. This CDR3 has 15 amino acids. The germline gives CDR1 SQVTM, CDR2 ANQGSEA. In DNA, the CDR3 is TGCAGCGTAGCTGGGACTCCAAAGGGCGTATATGAGCAGTTCTTC. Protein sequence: CSVAGTPKGVYEQFF.

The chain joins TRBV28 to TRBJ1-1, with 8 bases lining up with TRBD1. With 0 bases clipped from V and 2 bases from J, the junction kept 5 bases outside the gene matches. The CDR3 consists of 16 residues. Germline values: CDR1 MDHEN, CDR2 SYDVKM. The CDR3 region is CASSLWDRVGNTEAFF. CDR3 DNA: TGTGCCAGCAGTTTATGGGACAGGGTGGGAAACACTGAAGCTTTCTTT.